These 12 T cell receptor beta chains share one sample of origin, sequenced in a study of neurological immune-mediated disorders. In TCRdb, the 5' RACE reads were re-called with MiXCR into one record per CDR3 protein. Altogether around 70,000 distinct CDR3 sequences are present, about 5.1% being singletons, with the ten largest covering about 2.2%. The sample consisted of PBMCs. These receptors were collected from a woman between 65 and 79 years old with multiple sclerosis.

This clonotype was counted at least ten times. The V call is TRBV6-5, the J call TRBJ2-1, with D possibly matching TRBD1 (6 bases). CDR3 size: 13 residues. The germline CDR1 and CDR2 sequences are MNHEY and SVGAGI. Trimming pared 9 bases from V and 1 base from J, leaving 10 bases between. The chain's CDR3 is CASRGTSYNEQFF. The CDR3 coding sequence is TGTGCCAGTAGGGGGACGTCCTACAATGAGCAGTTCTTC.

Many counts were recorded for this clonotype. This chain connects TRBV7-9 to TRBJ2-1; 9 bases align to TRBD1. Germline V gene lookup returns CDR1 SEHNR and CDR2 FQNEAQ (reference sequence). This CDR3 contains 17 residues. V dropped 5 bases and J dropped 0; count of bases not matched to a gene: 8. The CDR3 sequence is CASSRGQGMGSYNEQFF. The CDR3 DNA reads TGTGCCAGCAGCCGGGGACAGGGAATGGGCTCCTACAATGAGCAGTTCTTC.

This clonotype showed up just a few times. CDR3 bases: TGCGCCAGCAGCCAAGAGGCCTATTCCTACAATGAGCAGTTCTTC. Protein product: CASSQEAYSYNEQFF. This chain joins TRBV4-1 and TRBJ2-1; no definite D call. CDR1 is MGHRA, CDR2 YSYEKL, per germline. The V and J ends lost 0 bases and 1 base respectively, with 7 bases between them. The CDR3 covers 15 residues.

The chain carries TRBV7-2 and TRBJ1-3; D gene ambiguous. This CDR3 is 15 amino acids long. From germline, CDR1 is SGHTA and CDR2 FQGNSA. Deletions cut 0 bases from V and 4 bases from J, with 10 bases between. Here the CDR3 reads CASSLARVSGNTIYF. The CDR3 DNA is TGTGCCAGCAGCTTAGCGAGGGTTTCGGGAAACACCATATATTTT.

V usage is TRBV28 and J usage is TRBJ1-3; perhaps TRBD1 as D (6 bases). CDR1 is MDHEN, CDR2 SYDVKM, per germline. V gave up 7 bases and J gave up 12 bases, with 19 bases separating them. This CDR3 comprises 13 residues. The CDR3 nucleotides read TGTGCCAGCACTCCCCAAGGGGGGAAAAACATATATTTT. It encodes CASTPQGGKNIYF.

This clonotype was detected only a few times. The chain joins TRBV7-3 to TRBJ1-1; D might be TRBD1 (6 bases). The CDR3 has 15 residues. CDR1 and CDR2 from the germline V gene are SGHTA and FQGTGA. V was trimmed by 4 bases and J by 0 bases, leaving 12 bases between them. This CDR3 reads CASSSTGVMNTEAFF. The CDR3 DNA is TGTGCCAGCAGCTCGACAGGAGTCATGAACACTGAAGCTTTCTTT.

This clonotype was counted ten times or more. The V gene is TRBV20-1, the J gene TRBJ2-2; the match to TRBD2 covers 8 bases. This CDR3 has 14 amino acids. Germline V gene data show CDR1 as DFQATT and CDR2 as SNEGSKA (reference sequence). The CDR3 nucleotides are TGCACCGCCTCAAAGAGCGGGAGCACCGGGGAGCTGTTTTTT. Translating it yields CTASKSGSTGELFF.

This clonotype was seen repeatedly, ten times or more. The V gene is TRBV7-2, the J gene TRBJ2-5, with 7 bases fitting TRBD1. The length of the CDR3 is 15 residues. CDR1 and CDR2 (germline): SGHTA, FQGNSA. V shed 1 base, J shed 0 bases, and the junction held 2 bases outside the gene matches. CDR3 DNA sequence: TGTGCCAGCAGCTTAGAGGGACAGAACCAAGAGACCCAGTACTTC. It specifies CASSLEGQNQETQYF.

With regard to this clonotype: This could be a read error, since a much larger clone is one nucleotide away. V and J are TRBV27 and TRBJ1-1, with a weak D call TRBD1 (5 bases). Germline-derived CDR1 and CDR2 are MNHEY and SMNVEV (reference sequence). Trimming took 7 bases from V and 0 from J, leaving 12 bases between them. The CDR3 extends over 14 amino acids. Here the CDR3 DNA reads TGTGCCAGCATTAGGGGAAGTCTGAACACTGAAGCTTTCTTT. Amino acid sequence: CASIRGSLNTEAFF.

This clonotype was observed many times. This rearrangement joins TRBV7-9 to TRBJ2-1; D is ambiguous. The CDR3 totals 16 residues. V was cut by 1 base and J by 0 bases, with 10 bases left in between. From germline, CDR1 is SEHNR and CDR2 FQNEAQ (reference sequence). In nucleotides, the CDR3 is TGTGCCAGCAGCTTAGACGGACCCCGCTCCTACAATGAGCAGTTCTTC. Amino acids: CASSLDGPRSYNEQFF.

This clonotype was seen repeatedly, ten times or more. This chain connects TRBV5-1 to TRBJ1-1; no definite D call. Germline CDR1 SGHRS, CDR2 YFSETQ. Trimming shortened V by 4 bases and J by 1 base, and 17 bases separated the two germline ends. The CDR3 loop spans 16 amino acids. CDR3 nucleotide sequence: TGCGCCAGCAGCCCTAGGAGTGGGCTGGGGAACACTGAAGCTTTCTTT. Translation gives CASSPRSGLGNTEAFF.

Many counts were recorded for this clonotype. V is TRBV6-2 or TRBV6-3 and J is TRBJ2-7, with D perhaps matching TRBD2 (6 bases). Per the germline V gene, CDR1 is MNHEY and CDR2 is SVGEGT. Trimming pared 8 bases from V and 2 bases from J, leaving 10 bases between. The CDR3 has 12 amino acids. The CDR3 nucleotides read TGTGCCAGCCGGGACTCTCCCTACGAGCAGTACTTC. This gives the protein CASRDSPYEQYF.